This entry lists 11 T cell receptor beta chains sequenced from one sample in a study of identical twins (dated by TCRdb to the mid-2010s). Libraries were constructed by 5' RACE. TCRdb records Illumina HiSeq 2000 as the sequencer. TCRdb redid the processing of the public reads, applying fastp at Q25 and MiXCR, and retained in-frame beta chains. All rows with the same CDR3 protein become a single entry with the most common DNA and genes. In this sample the table shows about 260,000 distinct CDR3 sequences, approximately 7% of which occur a single time. In total, the top ten clones hold roughly 3.6% of the sample. These data are also associated with another study on yellow fever vaccine responses in identical twins.

The sample consisted of memory (CD45RO+) T cells sorted from blood. Explained via the paper, the cell subset or site label denotes: CD45RO+ enriched T cells. These receptors originate from a woman aged 18-29 years in good health.

The gene calls are TRBV5-1 and TRBJ2-2, with D possibly being TRBD1 (6 bases). This CDR3 has 15 residues. Per germline, CDR1 SGHRS and CDR2 YFSETQ. Trimming removed 0 bases from V and 6 bases from J, with 12 bases in between. Here the CDR3 DNA reads TGCGCCAGCAGCTTGGAAGCAGGGGTTCCCGGGGAGCTGTTTTTT. Its protein product is CASSLEAGVPGELFF.

This clonotype was seen a handful of times. The rearrangement links TRBV29-1 to TRBJ2-1; 8 bases are shared with TRBD1. V lost 6 bases and J lost 4; bases outside the gene matches: 2. From germline, CDR1 is SQVTM and CDR2 ANQGSEA. The CDR3 loop spans 12 amino acids. The CDR3 DNA is TGCAGCGTCAGGGGGCCGTACAATGAGCAGTTCTTC. Amino acid sequence: CSVRGPYNEQFF.

This clonotype was observed a few times. The V gene is TRBV2, the J gene TRBJ1-2, with D perhaps matching TRBD1 (6 bases). V was pared by 4 bases and J by 0 bases, with 9 bases between. CDR1 is SNHLY and CDR2 is FYNNEI in the germline V gene. This CDR3 comprises 14 residues. CDR3 in DNA: TGTGCCAGCAGTGGGACAGCAGCTAACTATGGCTACACCTTC. Translating it yields CASSGTAANYGYTF.

This clonotype was recorded a few times. V is TRBV20-1 and J is TRBJ1-1, with D possibly matching TRBD1 (6 bases). Germline loops: CDR1 DFQATT, CDR2 SNEGSKA (reference sequence). This CDR3 has 13 residues. The V end lost 1 base, the J end lost 5 bases, and 11 bases lay between the germline ends. CDR3 DNA: TGCAGTGCTAGAGGTGGGAGGGGGACTGAAGCTTTCTTT. It is translated as CSARGGRGTEAFF.

The CDR3 nucleotides are TGTGCCAGCAGCTTGTGGGTAAATGAGCAGTTCTTC. This codes for CASSLWVNEQFF. The V gene is TRBV5-5, the J gene TRBJ2-1; no clear D gene. Germline lookup yields CDR1 SGHKS and CDR2 YYEKEE (reference sequence). V was trimmed by 1 base and J by 7 bases, leaving 6 bases between them. This CDR3 region has 12 residues.

The rearrangement uses TRBV5-1 and TRBJ2-6; D gene uncertain. CDR1 is SGHRS, CDR2 YFSETQ, per germline. V was shortened by 4 bases and J by 1 base, with 9 bases between the two germline ends. The CDR3 has 15 residues. The CDR3 region has the DNA TGCGCCAGCAGCCATGTAGGGTCTGGGGCCAACGTCCTGACTTTC. Translation: CASSHVGSGANVLTF.

This clonotype was seen repeatedly, ten times or more. V is TRBV29-1 and J is TRBJ1-1; 8 bases are shared with TRBD1. The CDR3 is made up of 14 amino acids. Germline V lookup: CDR1 SQVTM, CDR2 ANQGSEA. Germline trimming cut 6 bases from V and 6 bases from J; bases unmatched to any gene: 12. The CDR3 spells CSVNQGAAPAEAFF. Written as DNA, the CDR3 is TGCAGCGTAAACCAGGGGGCGGCGCCGGCTGAAGCTTTCTTT.

The chain uses TRBV19 and TRBJ1-6; D uncertain. The V end lost 5 bases, the J end lost 5 bases, and 16 bases lay between the germline ends. Germline CDR1 LNHDA, CDR2 SQIVND (reference sequence). The CDR3 totals 16 residues. As DNA, the CDR3 is TGTGCCAGTAGTGTACTGGCAGGTTGGAATAATTCACCCCTCCACTTT. The encoded protein is CASSVLAGWNNSPLHF.

This clonotype was observed a few times. This chain uses TRBV20-1 with TRBJ2-1; D remains unclear. The germline gives CDR1 DFQATT, CDR2 SNEGSKA (reference sequence). Trimming took 6 bases from V and 5 from J, leaving 11 bases between them. The CDR3 sequence is 12 residues long. The CDR3 DNA follows: TGCAGTGCAGCTTACGGGCACAATGAGCAGTTCTTC. This encodes CSAAYGHNEQFF.

There are many counts of this clonotype. The rearrangement links TRBV10-3 to TRBJ2-6; D might be TRBD1 (5 bases). Between the trimmed V and J ends, which lost 4 bases and 1 base, there was a span of 11 bases. The CDR3 sequence is 16 residues long. CDR1 is ENHRY and CDR2 is SYGVKD in the germline V gene. CDR3 loop: CAISVDSVSGANVLTF. Here the CDR3 DNA reads TGTGCCATCAGTGTTGACAGTGTTTCTGGGGCCAACGTCCTGACTTTC.

This clonotype has a single count. V and J are TRBV10-3 and TRBJ1-2, with 9 bases that match TRBD1. The CDR3 runs to 13 residues. Germline-derived CDR1 and CDR2 are ENHRY and SYGVKD. The junction had 6 bases not matched to a gene; V was cut back by 4 bases and J by 9 bases. The CDR3 DNA reads TGTGCCATCAGTGTCCGGACAGGGGAACGCTACACCTTC. Its protein is CAISVRTGERYTF.